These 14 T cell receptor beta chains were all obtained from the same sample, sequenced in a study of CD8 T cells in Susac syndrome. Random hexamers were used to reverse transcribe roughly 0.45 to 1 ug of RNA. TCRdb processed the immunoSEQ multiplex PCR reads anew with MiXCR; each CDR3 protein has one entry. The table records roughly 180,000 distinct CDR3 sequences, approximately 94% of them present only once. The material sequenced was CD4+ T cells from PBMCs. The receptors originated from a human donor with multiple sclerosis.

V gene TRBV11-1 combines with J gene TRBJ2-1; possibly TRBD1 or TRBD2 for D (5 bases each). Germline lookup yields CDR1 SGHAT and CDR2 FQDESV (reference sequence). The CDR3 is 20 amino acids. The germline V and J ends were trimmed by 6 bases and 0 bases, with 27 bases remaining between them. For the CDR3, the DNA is TGTGCCAGCAGAAGACAACCCGGGGCGAGGGCCCAACACTCCTACAATGAGCAGTTCTTC. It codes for CASRRQPGARAQHSYNEQFF.

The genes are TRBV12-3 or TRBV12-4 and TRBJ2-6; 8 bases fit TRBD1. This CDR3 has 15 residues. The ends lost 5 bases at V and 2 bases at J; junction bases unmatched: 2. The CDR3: CASSAGGAGANVLTF. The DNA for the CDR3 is TGTGCCAGCAGTGCAGGGGGCGCTGGGGCCAACGTCCTGACTTTC.

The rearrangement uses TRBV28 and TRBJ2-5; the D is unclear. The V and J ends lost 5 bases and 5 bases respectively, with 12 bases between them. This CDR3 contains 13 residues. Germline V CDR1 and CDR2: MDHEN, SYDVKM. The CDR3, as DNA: TGTGCCAGCAGTCCTCCGGCCCGGGAGACCCAGTACTTC. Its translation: CASSPPARETQYF.

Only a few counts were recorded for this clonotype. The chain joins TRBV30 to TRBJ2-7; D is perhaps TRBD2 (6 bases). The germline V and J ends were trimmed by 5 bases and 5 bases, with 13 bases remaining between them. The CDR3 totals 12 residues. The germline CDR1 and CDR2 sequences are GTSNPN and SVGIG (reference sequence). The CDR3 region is CAWGGMRHEQYF. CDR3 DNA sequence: TGTGCCTGGGGAGGGATGAGGCACGAGCAGTACTTC.

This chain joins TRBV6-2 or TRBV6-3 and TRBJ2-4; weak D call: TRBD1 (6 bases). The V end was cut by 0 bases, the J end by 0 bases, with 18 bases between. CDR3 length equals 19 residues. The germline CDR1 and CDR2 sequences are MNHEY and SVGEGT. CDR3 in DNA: TGTGCCAGCAGTTACTCAAGGACAGAACAGACAAGAGCCAAAAACATTCAGTACTTC. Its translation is CASSYSRTEQTRAKNIQYF.

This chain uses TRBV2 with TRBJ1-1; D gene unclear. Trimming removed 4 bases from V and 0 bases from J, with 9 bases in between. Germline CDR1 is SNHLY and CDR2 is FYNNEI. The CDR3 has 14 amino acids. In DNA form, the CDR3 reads TGTGCCAGCAGTGGCAGAATCATGAACACTGAAGCTTTCTTT. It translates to CASSGRIMNTEAFF.

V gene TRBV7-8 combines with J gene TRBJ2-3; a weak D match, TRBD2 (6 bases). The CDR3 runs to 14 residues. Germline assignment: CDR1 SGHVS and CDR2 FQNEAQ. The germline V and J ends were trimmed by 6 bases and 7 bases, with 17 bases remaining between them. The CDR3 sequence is CASRPARGRNTQYF. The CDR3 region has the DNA TGTGCCAGCAGGCCCGCCCGGGGGAGAAATACGCAGTATTTT.

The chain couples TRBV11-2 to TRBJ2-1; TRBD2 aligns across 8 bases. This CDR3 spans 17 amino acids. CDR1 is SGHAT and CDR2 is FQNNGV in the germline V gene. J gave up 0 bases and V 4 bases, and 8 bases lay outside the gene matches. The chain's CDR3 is CASSSRGAGGSYNEQFF. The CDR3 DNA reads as TGTGCCAGCAGCTCACGGGGGGCGGGGGGCTCCTACAATGAGCAGTTCTTC.

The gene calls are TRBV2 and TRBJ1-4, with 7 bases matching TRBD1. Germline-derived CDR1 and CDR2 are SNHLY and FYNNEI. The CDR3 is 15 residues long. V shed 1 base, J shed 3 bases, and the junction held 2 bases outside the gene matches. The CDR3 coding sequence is TGTGCCAGCAGTGAAGTTGGGACAGCTAATGAAAAACTGTTTTTT. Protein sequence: CASSEVGTANEKLFF.

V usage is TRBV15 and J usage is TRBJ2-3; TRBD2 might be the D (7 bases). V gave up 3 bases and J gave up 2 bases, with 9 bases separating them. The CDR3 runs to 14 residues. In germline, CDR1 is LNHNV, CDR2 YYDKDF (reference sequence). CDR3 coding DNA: TGTGCCACCAGCAGGGGGGGGCTCACAGATACGCAGTATTTT. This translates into CATSRGGLTDTQYF.

The CDR3 DNA is TGCAGCGTTGAACGGGCAGGTAAGGATATGAACACTGAAGCTTTCTTT. Its translation is CSVERAGKDMNTEAFF. V gene TRBV29-1 combines with J gene TRBJ1-1; no definite D call. Trimming took 2 bases from V and 0 from J, leaving 16 bases between them. The CDR3 sequence is 16 residues long. Germline values: CDR1 SQVTM, CDR2 ANQGSEA.

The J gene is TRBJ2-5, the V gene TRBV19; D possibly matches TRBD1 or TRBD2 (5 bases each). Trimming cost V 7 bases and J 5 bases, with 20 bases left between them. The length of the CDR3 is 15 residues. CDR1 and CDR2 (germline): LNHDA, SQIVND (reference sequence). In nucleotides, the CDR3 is TGTGCCAGTACCTACGGGACGTCTGGCAGGGAGACCCAGTACTTC. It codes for CASTYGTSGRETQYF.

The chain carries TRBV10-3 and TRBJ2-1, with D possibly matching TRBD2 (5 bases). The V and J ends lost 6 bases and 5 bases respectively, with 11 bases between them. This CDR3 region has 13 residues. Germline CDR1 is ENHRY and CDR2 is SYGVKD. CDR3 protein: CAISRSGNNEQFF. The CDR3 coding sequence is TGTGCCATCAGCCGAAGCGGTAACAATGAGCAGTTCTTC.

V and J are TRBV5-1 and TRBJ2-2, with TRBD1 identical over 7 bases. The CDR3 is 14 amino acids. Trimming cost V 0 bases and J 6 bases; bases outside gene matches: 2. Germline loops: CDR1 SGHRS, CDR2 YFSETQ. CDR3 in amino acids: CASSLEGAPGELFF. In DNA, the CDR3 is TGCGCCAGCAGCTTGGAGGGGGCCCCCGGGGAGCTGTTTTTT.